This is a list of T cell receptor beta chains from one sample in a study of T cells after yellow fever vaccination. TCRdb independently ran MiXCR on the 5' RACE reads; one entry per CDR3 protein. Seen here are about 240,000 distinct CDR3 sequences, approximately 3.8% observed once, and the top ten hold about 19%. Specimen: PBMCs, collected 15 days after the yellow fever booster vaccination. Source of these receptors: a man younger than 35 who received the YFV17D yellow fever vaccine. Each CDR3 is given with its conserved first and last residue. The D gene is left open where the match is weak. Some rows have no size entry. The others give once, few or many, or a class for an expanded clone.

j_call clone_size v_call d_call cdr3_nt cdr3_aa
TRBJ2-1 many TRBV20-1 - TGCAGTGCTGAGGGGGGAGTCTCCTACAATGAGCAGTTCTTC CSAEGGVSYNEQFF
TRBJ1-1 many TRBV5-4 - TGTGCCAGCAGCTTGGTGGGACCGGGGACTGAAGCTTTCTTT CASSLVGPGTEAFF
TRBJ1-4 many TRBV5-1 - TGCGCCAGCAGCGGAGGAAGGTCAACTAATGAAAAACTGTTTTTT CASSGGRSTNEKLFF
TRBJ2-5 many TRBV6-5 - TGTGCCACCCGCTCGGGCGGGAAGACCCAGTACTTC CATRSGGKTQYF
TRBJ2-2 many TRBV15 - TGTGCCACCAGCGCCCGATACAGGACGGGCGACACCGGGGAGCTGTTTTTT CATSARYRTGDTGELFF
TRBJ1-5 many TRBV7-2 - TGTGCCAGCGGGGTACGAGGCAATCAGCCCCAGCATTTT CASGVRGNQPQHF
TRBJ1-4 - TRBV5-6 TRBD1 TGTGCCAGCAGCTCCACAGGGGCCGCAAACGTCGTTGCAACTAATGAAAAACTGTTTTTT CASSSTGAANVVATNEKLFF
TRBJ2-5 many TRBV5-1 TRBD2 TGCGCCAGCAGCTTGACGGGACTAGCGGACCAAGAGACCCAGTACTTC CASSLTGLADQETQYF
TRBJ2-3 many TRBV6-5 - TGTGCCAGCAGTTACTCGAGAGATACGCAGTATTTT CASSYSRDTQYF
TRBJ1-6 many TRBV20-1 TRBD1 TGCAGTCCGACACAGGGGGGCAATTCACCCCTCCACTTT CSPTQGGNSPLHF
TRBJ2-3 many TRBV7-2 - TGTGCCAGCAGCGTTAGGGGGACGCTGGATACGCAGTATTTT CASSVRGTLDTQYF
TRBJ2-7 many TRBV5-1 - TGCGCCAGCAGCTTGACAGGTCCTACTCTCTACGAGCAGTACTTC CASSLTGPTLYEQYF
TRBJ2-3 many TRBV7-2 - TGTGCCAGCACCGAATTGACTAGGTTTCTAGATACGCAGTATTTT CASTELTRFLDTQYF
TRBJ2-3 many TRBV4-3 - TGCGCCAGCAGCCAAGAGCAAGCTGGGACCTACACAGATACGCAGTATTTT CASSQEQAGTYTDTQYF
TRBJ2-1 many TRBV6-5 - TGTGCCAGCAGGCCCGACAGCAATGAGCAGTTCTTC CASRPDSNEQFF
TRBJ1-1 - TRBV7-2 - TGTGCCAGCAGGAGGGGGGACTCCGAAGCTTTCTTT CASRRGDSEAFF
TRBJ1-1 - TRBV6-5 - TGTGCCAGCAGTTACTCTCCGTCCGGAACTGAAGCTTTCTTT CASSYSPSGTEAFF
TRBJ2-7 - TRBV6-5 - TGTGCCAGCAGTTCCGAAGACAGGCCGACCCTATACGAGCAGTACTTC CASSSEDRPTLYEQYF
TRBJ1-2 many TRBV6-6 - TGTGCCAGCAGCCCCTCCCGACAGGTTGGCTATCGCTACACCTTC CASSPSRQVGYRYTF
TRBJ2-2 many TRBV12-3/TRBV12-4 - TGTGCCAGCAGCCCTCCCCAGGGGGGGGCGAACACCGGGGAGCTGTTTTTT CASSPPQGGANTGELFF
TRBJ2-4 many TRBV5-1 TRBD1 TGCGCCAGCAGCTTAACCGACCTTACAAGACAGGGAAGGCAGTACTTC CASSLTDLTRQGRQYF
TRBJ1-1 many TRBV12-3/TRBV12-4 - TGTGCCAGCAGTTTGAGGGGGGAATTCGGCACTGAAGCTTTCTTT CASSLRGEFGTEAFF
TRBJ2-3 many TRBV4-1 - TGCGCCAGCAGCCCGCAGGGTTCCGGTACGCAGTATTTT CASSPQGSGTQYF
TRBJ2-3 many TRBV29-1 - TGCAGCGTTGAGGGGGGCGGGGAGTCAGATACGCAGTATTTT CSVEGGGESDTQYF
TRBJ2-3 few TRBV11-2 - TGTGCCAGCAGCGTAGGGCCTTCAACGCAGTATTTT CASSVGPSTQYF
TRBJ2-5 few TRBV30 - TGTGCCTGGAGTGAGGGGGGTGGGCGGTTTGAGACCCAGTACTTC CAWSEGGGRFETQYF
TRBJ1-1 many TRBV2 - TGTGCCAGCAGTGACGTGGGGGCGCCGACTGAAGCTTTCTTT CASSDVGAPTEAFF
TRBJ2-1 many TRBV7-2 - TGTGCCAGCAGCTTAGAGGCGGCGAAGTACAATGAGCAGTTCTTC CASSLEAAKYNEQFF
TRBJ2-3 many TRBV6-5 - TGTGCCAGCAGTGGAGCCCGAGGGAGGACGCAGTATTTT CASSGARGRTQYF
TRBJ2-5 many TRBV5-1 - TGCGCCAGCAGCTTGGGCCTCCTGGGGCTGGAGGAGACCCAGTACTTC CASSLGLLGLEETQYF
TRBJ2-6 many TRBV12-3/TRBV12-4 - TGTGCCAGCACCAAGACCCCTGGGGCCAACGTCCTGACTTTC CASTKTPGANVLTF
TRBJ1-5 many TRBV6-2/TRBV6-3 TRBD1 TGTGCCAGCAGTTACGCGCAGGGGGCCCTTCAGCCCCAGCATTTT CASSYAQGALQPQHF
TRBJ2-3 many TRBV19 TRBD2 TGTGCCAGTAGTATAGGTCCAGCGGGGGGCACAGATACGCAGTATTTT CASSIGPAGGTDTQYF
TRBJ1-1 many TRBV7-8 - TGTGCCAGCAGGTGGACAGTCCTGAACACTGAAGCTTTCTTT CASRWTVLNTEAFF
TRBJ1-2 many TRBV18 - TGTGCCAGCTCACCAGGTGTGGCGGGCTACACCTTC CASSPGVAGYTF
TRBJ2-1 many TRBV20-1 TRBD2 TGCAGTGCAACCGATCGCCAGAAAGGGACTAGCGCTTACAATGAGCAGTTCTTC CSATDRQKGTSAYNEQFF
TRBJ1-6 many TRBV6-5 TRBD1 TGTGCCAGCAGGACAGGGGGTAATTCACCCCTCCACTTT CASRTGGNSPLHF
TRBJ1-3 many TRBV6-6 - TGTGCCAGCAGTAGGAGCTCTGGAAACACCATATATTTT CASSRSSGNTIYF
TRBJ2-7 many TRBV12-3/TRBV12-4 - TGTGCCAGCAAATTTACTAGCTCCTACGAGCAGTACTTC CASKFTSSYEQYF
TRBJ2-5 many TRBV20-1 - TGCAGTGCTTATCGACTCGGGACCCAGTACTTC CSAYRLGTQYF
TRBJ2-5 many TRBV5-6 TRBD2 TGTGCCAGCATCCCGGTGGGGGGGGAGGAGACCCAGTACTTC CASIPVGGEETQYF
TRBJ1-5 many TRBV7-8 TRBD1 TGTGCCAGCAGCCCCGCTGGGACAGGGAATCAGCCCCAGCATTTT CASSPAGTGNQPQHF
TRBJ2-1 many TRBV6-5 TRBD2 TGTGCCAGCAGGAGTAGCGGGGACACCTACAATGAGCAGTTCTTC CASRSSGDTYNEQFF
TRBJ2-4 many TRBV20-1 TRBD2 TGCAGTGCTAGAGATCTTCGCGGGGGGACGATACTAGCCAAAAACATTCAGTACTTC CSARDLRGGTILAKNIQYF
TRBJ1-2 many TRBV10-3 TRBD1 TGTGCCATCAGTTGGGACAGGGGGAACTATGGCTACACCTTC CAISWDRGNYGYTF